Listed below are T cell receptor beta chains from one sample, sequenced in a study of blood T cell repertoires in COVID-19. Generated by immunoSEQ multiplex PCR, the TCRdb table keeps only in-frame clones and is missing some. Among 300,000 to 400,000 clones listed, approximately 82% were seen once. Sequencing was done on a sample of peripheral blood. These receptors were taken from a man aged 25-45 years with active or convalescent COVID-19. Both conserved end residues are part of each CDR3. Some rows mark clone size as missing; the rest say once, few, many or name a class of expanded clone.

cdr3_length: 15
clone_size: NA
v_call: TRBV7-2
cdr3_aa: CASSLGTGGTYGYTF

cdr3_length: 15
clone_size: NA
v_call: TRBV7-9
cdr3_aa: CASSATAGGIEKLFF

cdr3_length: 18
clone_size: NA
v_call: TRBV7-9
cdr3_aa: CASSSFLAGDRESDTQYF

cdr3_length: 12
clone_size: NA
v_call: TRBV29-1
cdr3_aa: CSVGGEAGELFF

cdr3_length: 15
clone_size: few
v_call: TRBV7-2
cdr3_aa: CASSSRTGVPYEQYF

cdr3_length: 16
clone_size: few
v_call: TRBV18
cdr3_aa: CASSPPGQGLGQPQHF

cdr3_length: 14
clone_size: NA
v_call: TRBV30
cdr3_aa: CAWRLAGTIALGTF

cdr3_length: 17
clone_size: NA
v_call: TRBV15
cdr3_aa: CATSSPRPVLRFNEQFF

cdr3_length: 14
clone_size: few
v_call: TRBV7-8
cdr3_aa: CAAGGVAGAETQYF

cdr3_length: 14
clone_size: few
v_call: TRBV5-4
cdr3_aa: CASSPPGQGAEAFF

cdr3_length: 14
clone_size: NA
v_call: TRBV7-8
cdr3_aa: CASSLGAQGGGYTF

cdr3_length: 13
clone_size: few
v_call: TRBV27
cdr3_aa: CASSLGQRTEAFF

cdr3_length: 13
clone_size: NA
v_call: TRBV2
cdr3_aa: CASRESYFDGYTF

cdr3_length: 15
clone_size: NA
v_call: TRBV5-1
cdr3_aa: CASSWRLAGYNEQFF

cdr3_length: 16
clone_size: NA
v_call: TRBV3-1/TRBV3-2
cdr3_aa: CASSPYRNSGNQPQHF

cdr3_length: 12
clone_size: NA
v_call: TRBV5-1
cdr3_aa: CASSIGTGPQYF

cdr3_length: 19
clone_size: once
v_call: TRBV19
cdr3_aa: CASSFSSGTSGGLSYEQYF

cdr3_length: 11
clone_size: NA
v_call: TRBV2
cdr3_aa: CASTPGYEQYF

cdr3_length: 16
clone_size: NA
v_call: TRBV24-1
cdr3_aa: CATSDLSGGDYNEQFF

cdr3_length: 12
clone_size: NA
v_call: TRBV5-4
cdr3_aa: CASSLGAEEQFF

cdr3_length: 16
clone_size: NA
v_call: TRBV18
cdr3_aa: CASSETGFGADQPQHF

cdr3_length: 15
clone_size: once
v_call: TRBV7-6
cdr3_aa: CASSYPEASFNEQFF

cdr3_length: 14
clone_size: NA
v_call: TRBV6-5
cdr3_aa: CASSQNRGLSPLHF

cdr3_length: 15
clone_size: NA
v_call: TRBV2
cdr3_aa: CASSRPGTGNTEAFF

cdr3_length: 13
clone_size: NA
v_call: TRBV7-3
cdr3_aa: CASTKSGSRFPYF

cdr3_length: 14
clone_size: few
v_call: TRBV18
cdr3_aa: CASSLTPGEDGYTF

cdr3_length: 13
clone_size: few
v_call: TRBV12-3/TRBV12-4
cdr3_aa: CASSPHRENEQFF

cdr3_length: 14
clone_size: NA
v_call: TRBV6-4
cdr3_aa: CASSRDREGGGYTF

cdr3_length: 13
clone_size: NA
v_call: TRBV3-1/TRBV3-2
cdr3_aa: CASSQDWAGHQFF

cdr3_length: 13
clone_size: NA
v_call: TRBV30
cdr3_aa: CAWSPGQKYEQYF